The present TCR beta chain was sequenced within a study of CD8 T cells in Susac syndrome. cDNA came from roughly 0.53 to 1 ug RNA primed by random hexamers. From the immunoSEQ multiplex PCR reads, TCRdb called clonotypes with MiXCR, one entry per CDR3 protein. Found here are some 120,000 distinct CDR3 sequences, approximately 94% of them singletons; the top ten hold 0.095% to 0.15%. Trimming cost V 6 bases and J 4 bases, with 10 bases left between them. The CDR3 runs to 12 residues. The germline V gene encodes CDR1 SGHDT and CDR2 YYEEEE. Sequenced input: CD4+ T cells from PBMCs. This clonotype originated in a human donor with multiple sclerosis. The genes are TRBV5-6 and TRBJ1-2; weak D call: TRBD1 (5 bases). CDR3 amino acids: CASNRRAYGYTF. The CDR3 DNA sequence: TGTGCCAGCAACCGCAGGGCCTATGGCTACACCTTC.